This T cell receptor (beta chain) comes out of a study of T cell responses to AZD1222 COVID-19 vaccine. The V gene's germline CDR1 is SGDLS and CDR2 YYNGEE. The V end lost 0 bases, the J end lost 1 base, and 7 bases lay between the germline ends. This CDR3 is built from 14 residues. Repertoires were generated with immunoSEQ multiplex PCR, while TCRdb's copy carries only in-frame clones and drops some. The sample records roughly 92,000 clones, approximately 88% being singletons. The sequencing here drew on peripheral blood, taken 28 days after the second AZD1222 dose. The clonotype was recovered from an adult who received the AZD1222 COVID-19 vaccine. The chain links TRBV9 to TRBJ1-1; tentative D call: TRBD1 (5 bases). CDR3: CASSVGRENTEAFF. The DNA of the CDR3 is TGTGCCAGCAGCGTAGGCAGGGAGAACACTGAAGCTTTCTTT.